These T cell receptor beta chains were read from a single sample in a study of CD8 T cells in ankylosing spondylitis. TCRdb processed the 5' RACE reads anew with MiXCR; each CDR3 protein has one entry. The sample shows around 770,000 distinct CDR3 sequences, about 11% of them seen only once. Sample: blood, either unsorted or a sorted T cell fraction (not recorded which). The receptors originated from a male donor with ankylosing spondylitis. Both conserved end residues are part of each CDR3. The order of the fields is CDR3 protein, J gene, V gene, D gene. A D gene is named only where the DNA matches it firmly.

cdr3_aa: CASRAGQGVEAFF
j_call: TRBJ1-1
v_call: TRBV10-2
d_call: TRBD1

cdr3_aa: CSVRGQGNTEAFF
j_call: TRBJ1-1
v_call: TRBV29-1
d_call: TRBD1

cdr3_aa: CASSFQRGAGETQYF
j_call: TRBJ2-5
v_call: TRBV7-2
d_call: -

cdr3_aa: CASSQGAGRVWNQPQHF
j_call: TRBJ1-5
v_call: TRBV4-3
d_call: -

cdr3_aa: CASSSSGGHTHEQFF
j_call: TRBJ2-1
v_call: TRBV27
d_call: TRBD2

cdr3_aa: CSAWGQHEQYF
j_call: TRBJ2-7
v_call: TRBV20-1
d_call: -

cdr3_aa: CSATGVRGYTF
j_call: TRBJ1-2
v_call: TRBV20-1
d_call: -

cdr3_aa: CASSPLRAKTQYF
j_call: TRBJ2-5
v_call: TRBV7-2
d_call: -

cdr3_aa: CASSLNPGTYNEQFF
j_call: TRBJ2-1
v_call: TRBV7-2
d_call: -

cdr3_aa: CASSLMHEQYF
j_call: TRBJ2-7
v_call: TRBV7-2
d_call: -

cdr3_aa: CASSQAPFSNYGYTF
j_call: TRBJ1-2
v_call: TRBV4-3
d_call: -

cdr3_aa: CASREWSSTDTQYF
j_call: TRBJ2-3
v_call: TRBV28
d_call: -

cdr3_aa: CAISRGSSQTQYF
j_call: TRBJ2-5
v_call: TRBV10-3
d_call: TRBD2

cdr3_aa: CASSYSDRGETQYF
j_call: TRBJ2-5
v_call: TRBV6-5
d_call: TRBD1

cdr3_aa: CASSLTGAYGYTF
j_call: TRBJ1-2
v_call: TRBV5-1
d_call: TRBD1

cdr3_aa: CASSYRQGGNSGANVLTF
j_call: TRBJ2-6
v_call: TRBV6-5
d_call: -

cdr3_aa: CASSSPRSRGAFF
j_call: TRBJ1-1
v_call: TRBV27
d_call: -

cdr3_aa: CASSFGQGIGNEKLFF
j_call: TRBJ1-4
v_call: TRBV5-6
d_call: TRBD1

cdr3_aa: CASSYLTSGQQFF
j_call: TRBJ2-1
v_call: TRBV6-5
d_call: TRBD2